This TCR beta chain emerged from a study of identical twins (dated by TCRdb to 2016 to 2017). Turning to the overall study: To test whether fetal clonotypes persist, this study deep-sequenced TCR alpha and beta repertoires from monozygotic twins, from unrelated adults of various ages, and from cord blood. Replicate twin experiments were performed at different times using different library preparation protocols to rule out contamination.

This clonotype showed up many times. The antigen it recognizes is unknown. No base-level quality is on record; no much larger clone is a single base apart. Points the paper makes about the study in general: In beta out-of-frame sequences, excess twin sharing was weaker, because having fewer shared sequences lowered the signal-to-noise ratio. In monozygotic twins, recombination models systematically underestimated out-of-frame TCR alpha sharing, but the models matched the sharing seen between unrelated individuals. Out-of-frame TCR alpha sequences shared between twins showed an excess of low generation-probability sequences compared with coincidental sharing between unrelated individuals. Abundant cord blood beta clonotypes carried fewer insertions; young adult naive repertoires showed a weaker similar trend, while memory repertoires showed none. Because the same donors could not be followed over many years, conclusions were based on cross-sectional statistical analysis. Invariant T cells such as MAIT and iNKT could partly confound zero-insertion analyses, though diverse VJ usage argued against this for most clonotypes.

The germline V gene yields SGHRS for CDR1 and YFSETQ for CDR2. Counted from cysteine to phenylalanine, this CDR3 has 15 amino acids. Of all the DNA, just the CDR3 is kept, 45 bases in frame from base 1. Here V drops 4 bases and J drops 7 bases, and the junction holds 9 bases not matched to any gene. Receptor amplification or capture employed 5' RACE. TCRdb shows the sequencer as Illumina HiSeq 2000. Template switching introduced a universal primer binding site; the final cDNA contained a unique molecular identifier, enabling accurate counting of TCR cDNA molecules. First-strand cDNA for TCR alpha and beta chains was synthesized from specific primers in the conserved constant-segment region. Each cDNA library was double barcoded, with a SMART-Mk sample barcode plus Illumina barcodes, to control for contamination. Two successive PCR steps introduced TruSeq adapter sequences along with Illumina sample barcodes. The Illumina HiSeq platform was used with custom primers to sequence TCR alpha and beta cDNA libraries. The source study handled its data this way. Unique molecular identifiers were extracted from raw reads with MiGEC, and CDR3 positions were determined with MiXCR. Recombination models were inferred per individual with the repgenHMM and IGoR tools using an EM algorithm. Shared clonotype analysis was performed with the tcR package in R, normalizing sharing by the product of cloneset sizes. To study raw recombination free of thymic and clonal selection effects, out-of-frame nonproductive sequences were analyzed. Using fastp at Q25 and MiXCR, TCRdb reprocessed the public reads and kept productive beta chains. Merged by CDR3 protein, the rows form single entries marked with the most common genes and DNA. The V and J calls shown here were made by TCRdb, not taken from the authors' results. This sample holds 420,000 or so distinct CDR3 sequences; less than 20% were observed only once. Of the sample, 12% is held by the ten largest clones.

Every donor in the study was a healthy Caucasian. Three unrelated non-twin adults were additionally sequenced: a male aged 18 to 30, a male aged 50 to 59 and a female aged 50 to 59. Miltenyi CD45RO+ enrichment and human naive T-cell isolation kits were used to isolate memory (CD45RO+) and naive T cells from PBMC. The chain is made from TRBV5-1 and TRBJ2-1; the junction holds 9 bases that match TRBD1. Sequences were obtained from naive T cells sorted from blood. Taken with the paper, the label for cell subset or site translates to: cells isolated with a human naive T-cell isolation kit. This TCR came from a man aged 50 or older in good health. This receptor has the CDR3 CASSLGQGPRNEQFF. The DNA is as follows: TGCGCCAGCAGCCTAGGACAGGGGCCCAGAAATGAGCAGTTCTTC. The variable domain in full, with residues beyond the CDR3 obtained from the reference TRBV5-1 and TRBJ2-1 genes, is KAGVTQTPRYLIKTRGQQVTLSCSPISGHRSVSWYQQTPGQGLQFLFEYFSETQRNKGNFPGRFSGRQFSNSRSEMNVSTLELGDSALYLCASSLGQGPRNEQFFGPGTRLTVL.